This entry features one T cell receptor (beta chain) sequence. The antigen remains unidentified. This sample stems from a study of chemoradiotherapy in HPV16-positive cancers. This table comes from immunoSEQ multiplex PCR, and its TCRdb copy is limited to in-frame clones, with some not included. This sample yields around 4,300 clones, of which 90% are seen a single time; around 2.8% belongs to the top ten. The CDR3 extends over 14 amino acids. Trimming took 3 bases from V and 4 from J, leaving 12 bases between them. Germline-derived CDR1 and CDR2 are LNHDA and SQIVND (reference sequence). Findings and limits, study-wide: The functional HPV-specific definition rests on just two HPV16-positive patients. In HPV16-positive patients, HPV-responsive T-cell expansion tracked better recurrence-free survival.

V usage is TRBV19 and J usage is TRBJ2-5; D possibly matches TRBD1 or TRBD2 (5 bases each). The sample was taken from a patient who underwent chemoradiotherapy. This TCR derives from a human donor with HPV-associated anogenital cancer. The CDR3 is CASSMVGTAETQYF. CDR3 in DNA: TGTGCCAGTAGTATGGTCGGGACGGCAGAGACCCAGTACTTC.